Listed below are T cell receptor beta chains from one sample, sequenced in a study of T cells after yellow fever vaccination. TCRdb reprocessed the 5' RACE reads via MiXCR and lists one record per CDR3 protein. The repertoire has 300,000 or so distinct CDR3 sequences, 10% to 15% of them found once; the top ten carry roughly 0.5%. Sequenced material: CD4+ T cells sorted from PBMCs, taken 45 days after the yellow fever booster vaccination. The receptors were gathered from a man in his thirties or forties who received the YFV17D yellow fever vaccine. The CDR3 runs from the conserved cysteine through the conserved F or W. A D gene is named only where the DNA matches it firmly. Clone size is not always given. Where it is, it says once, few, many or a class for expanded clones.

j_call clone_size v_call d_call cdr3_nt cdr3_aa
TRBJ2-1 - TRBV12-3/TRBV12-4 TRBD2 TGTGCCAGCAGTGCAATTACTAGCGGGAACAATGAGCAGTTCTTC CASSAITSGNNEQFF
TRBJ2-7 - TRBV20-1 - TGCAGTGCTAGAGTGCGCAGAAACTCCTACGAGCAGTACTTC CSARVRRNSYEQYF
TRBJ1-4 - TRBV7-2 - TGTGCCAGCAGCTTAAGACAGGCACCAGGCCGCGAAAAACTGTTTTTT CASSLRQAPGREKLFF
TRBJ2-1 - TRBV5-4 TRBD2 TGTGCCAGCAGCTCAGCGACTAGCGGGACTCGGAGTGAGCAGTTCTTC CASSSATSGTRSEQFF
TRBJ1-6 - TRBV7-2 TRBD1 TGTGCCAGCAGCCGTACAGGGGCGGAATCACCCCTCCACTTT CASSRTGAESPLHF
TRBJ2-3 many TRBV20-1 TRBD2 TGCAGTGCTAGTAGGCTAGCGGGTGCAGATACGCAGTATTTT CSASRLAGADTQYF
TRBJ2-5 - TRBV23-1 - TGCGCCAGCAGTCAAATGACGGAGGTTCAAGAGACCCAGTACTTC CASSQMTEVQETQYF
TRBJ2-1 - TRBV5-1 - TGCGCCAGCAGCTTCGCTAGGTCGGGCTCCTACAATGAGCAGTTCTTC CASSFARSGSYNEQFF
TRBJ2-3 few TRBV5-1 - TGCGCCAGCAGCTTCAGGGCTAGCCCGAGCACAGATACGCAGTATTTT CASSFRASPSTDTQYF
TRBJ2-3 - TRBV3-1 - TGTGCCAGCAGCCAAAGCGGTCTCACAGATACGCAGTATTTT CASSQSGLTDTQYF
TRBJ2-1 few TRBV6-1 - TGTGCCAGCAGTAAGCTGGGGGGAGGCAATGAGCAGTTCTTC CASSKLGGGNEQFF
TRBJ2-7 few TRBV6-1 - TGTGCCAGCACCCCCCCACACGGGGACGTGGGAGAGCAGTACTTC CASTPPHGDVGEQYF
TRBJ1-1 many TRBV12-3/TRBV12-4 - TGTGCCAGCATTGGGGGGAACTCTGAAGCTTTCTTT CASIGGNSEAFF
TRBJ2-5 - TRBV6-1 TRBD2 TGTGCCAGCAGTCTAGCGGGAGCCCCAGAGACCCAGTACTTC CASSLAGAPETQYF
TRBJ2-3 - TRBV18 - TGTGCCAGCTCACCCGGCGGGACTACAGATACGCAGTATTTT CASSPGGTTDTQYF
TRBJ1-2 - TRBV25-1 TRBD1 TGTGCCAGCAGTGGTATACAGGGGTATGGCTACACCTTC CASSGIQGYGYTF
TRBJ2-1 few TRBV18 - TGTGCCAGCTCCCCCCCCATGGGCAATGAGCAGTTTTTC CASSPPMGNEQFF
TRBJ2-3 - TRBV15 - TGTGCCACCAGCCCCCACAGACAGGCTCGAAGCACAGATACGCAGTATTTT CATSPHRQARSTDTQYF
TRBJ1-4 few TRBV27 TRBD1 TGTGCCAGCAGTCCGACAGGGGCTAGCGGAAAACTGTTTTTT CASSPTGASGKLFF
TRBJ2-1 few TRBV7-2 TRBD2 TGTGCCAGCAGTAATATCCGGGACTACTTAGACAATGAGCAGTTCTTC CASSNIRDYLDNEQFF
TRBJ1-1 few TRBV18 - TGTGCCAGCTCACCCTTCCCCGGGGGCTCGGGCACTGAAGCTTTCTTT CASSPFPGGSGTEAFF
TRBJ2-1 - TRBV30 - TGTGCCTGGAAGAGGGGCGAGCAGTTCTTC CAWKRGEQFF
TRBJ2-4 - TRBV7-2 - TGTGCCAGCAGCCCTGAGACCTTAGCCAAAAACATTCAGTACTTC CASSPETLAKNIQYF